This T cell receptor beta chain was sequenced for a study of early T cells in non-severe SARS-CoV-2 infection. About the research overall: The sequenced material was bulk RNA from unsorted whole blood, and its chains were unpaired. Study results and caveats: VDJdb matching, biased toward anti-spike CD8 responses, missed private and CD4 specificities.

This clonotype occurred many times. As yet, its antigen is unknown. This CDR3 spans 14 amino acids. Germline V CDR1 and CDR2: SGHVS, FQNEAQ. The V gene lost 7 bases and the J gene lost 2 bases, with 12 bases spanning the gap. Unique molecular identifiers tagged individual cDNA molecules. TCRdb reanalysed the 5' RACE reads using MiXCR and keeps one entry per CDR3 protein. This table has about 38,000 distinct CDR3 sequences, roughly 4.4% appearing once. Input material: whole blood. The sequence derives from an adult who was a healthcare worker with PCR-confirmed SARS-CoV-2 infection or an uninfected control (not recorded which). The chain recombines TRBV7-8 with TRBJ1-5, with a weak D call TRBD1 (5 bases). The CDR3: CASTRTFGNQPQHF. CDR3 nucleotides: TGTGCCAGCACCCGGACATTTGGCAATCAGCCCCAGCATTTT.